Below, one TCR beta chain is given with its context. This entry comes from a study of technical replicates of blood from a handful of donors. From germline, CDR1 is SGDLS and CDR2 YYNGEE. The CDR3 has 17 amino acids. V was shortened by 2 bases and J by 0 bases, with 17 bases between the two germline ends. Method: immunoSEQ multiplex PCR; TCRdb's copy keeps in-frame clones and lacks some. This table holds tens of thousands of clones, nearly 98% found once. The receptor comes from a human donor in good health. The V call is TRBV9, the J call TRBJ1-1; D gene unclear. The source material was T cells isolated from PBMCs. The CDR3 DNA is TGTGCCAGCAGCGTCGAACATAACGCGGATATGAACACTGAAGCTTTCTTT. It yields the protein CASSVEHNADMNTEAFF.